These 16 T cell receptor beta chains share one sample of origin, sequenced in a study of spatial heterogeneity in lung cancer. General study points: Tumor mutation count correlated with how many alpha and beta TCRs expanded intratumorally.

Documented time point: sample taken at primary tumor resection. These receptors are not linked to any known antigen. MiXCR, run by TCRdb on the 5' RACE reads, gives a single entry per CDR3 protein. The sample records 760 or so distinct CDR3 sequences, approximately 17% being singletons. Sequenced material: lung tumor tissue, taken at surgery. Receptors originate from a male donor with early-stage non-small cell lung cancer.

By proportion, this clonotype is medium-sized. The rearrangement joins TRBV7-9 to TRBJ2-1; 8 positions agree with TRBD2. V lost 0 bases and J lost 9; bases outside the gene matches: 7. The germline V gene encodes CDR1 SEHNR and CDR2 FQNEAQ (reference sequence). The CDR3 is 15 amino acids. CDR3 residues: CASSLAGTRRGEQFF. The CDR3 nucleotides are TGTGCCAGCAGCTTAGCCGGGACTAGGCGCGGTGAGCAGTTCTTC.

This clonotype was observed a few times. The V and J genes are TRBV30 and TRBJ1-1, with 7 bases matching TRBD1. The V gene's germline CDR1 is GTSNPN and CDR2 SVGIG (reference sequence). Losses at the gene ends were 5 bases for V and 1 base for J; bases not matched to a gene: 4. The CDR3 runs to 13 residues. The CDR3 here is CAWVGQPNTEAFF. The CDR3 nucleotides are TGTGCCTGGGTGGGACAGCCGAACACTGAAGCTTTCTTT.

By share, this clonotype ranks as medium-sized. The V call is TRBV2, the J call TRBJ2-1; a possible D gene is TRBD2 (6 bases). There are 14 residues in the CDR3. Germline V gene lookup returns CDR1 SNHLY and CDR2 FYNNEI. With 4 bases removed from V and 8 bases from J, the gap between germline ends came to 15 bases. CDR3 loop: CASSGEKGRHEQFF. The DNA for the CDR3 is TGTGCCAGCAGTGGGGAAAAGGGGAGGCATGAGCAGTTCTTC.

This clonotype was counted a few times. The J gene is TRBJ2-2, the V gene TRBV5-1; D possibly corresponds to TRBD2 (6 bases). The CDR3 runs 14 residues. Germline CDR1 is SGHRS and CDR2 is YFSETQ. Deletions cut 6 bases from V and 2 bases from J, with 11 bases between. DNA of the CDR3: TGCGCCAGCACCCGGGACTCCAACACCGGGGAGCTGTTTTTT. It specifies CASTRDSNTGELFF.

In its sample, this clonotype is medium-sized. The CDR3 loop is CAGWHQETQYF. For the CDR3, the DNA is TGTGCCGGGTGGCACCAAGAGACCCAGTACTTC. The chain links TRBV7-9 to TRBJ2-5; D unresolved. This CDR3 has 11 amino acids. Trimming removed 11 bases from V and 0 bases from J, with 7 bases in between. CDR1 and CDR2 (germline): SEHNR, FQNEAQ (reference sequence).

This clonotype qualifies as medium-sized. The chain is built from TRBV11-2 and TRBJ1-1; no definite D call. CDR1 is SGHAT and CDR2 is FQNNGV in the germline V gene. Trimming shortened V by 5 bases and J by 5 bases, and 24 bases separated the two germline ends. CDR3 length: 17 amino acids. The CDR3 reads CASSPFRWRVRRTEAFF. CDR3 nucleotides: TGTGCCAGCAGCCCCTTCCGATGGAGGGTTCGACGAACTGAAGCTTTCTTT. Full variable domain (rest looked up from reference TRBV11-2 and TRBJ1-1): EAGVAQSPRYKIIEKRQSVAFWCNPISGHATLYWYQQILGQGPKLLIQFQNNGVVDDSQLPKDRFSAERLKGVDSTLKIQPAKLEDSAVYLCASSPFRWRVRRTEAFFGQGTRLTVV.

Sample share makes this clonotype medium-sized (0.01 to 0.1%). J is TRBJ1-2 and V is TRBV20-1; TRBD1 matches at 8 bases. The CDR3 totals 15 residues. Germline assignment: CDR1 DFQATT and CDR2 SNEGSKA (reference sequence). The CDR3 nucleotides are TGCAGCTCTTTGGACAGGGAAGTTTCTCACTATGGCTACACCTTC. Protein sequence: CSSLDREVSHYGYTF.

A note on this clonotype: This may stem from a read error, because a much larger clone lies one nucleotide away. The CDR3 ends on some other residue instead of the conserved phenylalanine or tryptophan, so this is likely a read error. The V gene is TRBV28, the J gene TRBJ2-7, with 8 bases matching TRBD1. V was pared by 2 bases and J by 6 bases, with 6 bases of the junction left unmatched. CDR1 and CDR2 from the germline V gene are MDHEN and SYDVKM. The CDR3 is 14 residues long. This chain's CDR3 is CASSLAGTGSEQYY. The CDR3, as DNA: TGTGCCAGCAGTTTAGCCGGGACAGGCTCCGAGCAGTACTAC.

The chain employs TRBV4-1 and TRBJ2-2; D not resolved. V gave up 1 base and J gave up 9 bases, with 15 bases separating them. The germline V gene has CDR1 MGHRA and CDR2 YSYEKL. The CDR3 covers 15 residues. Here the CDR3 reads CASSQVNSVGRELFF. Here the CDR3 DNA reads TGCGCCAGCAGCCAAGTAAATTCGGTTGGTCGGGAGCTGTTTTTT.

The chain carries TRBV5-1 and TRBJ1-1; possible D gene TRBD1, 5 bases. V was clipped by 0 bases and J by 13 bases, with 19 bases between them. The CDR3 sequence is 14 residues long. Germline V CDR1 and CDR2: SGHRS, YFSETQ. The CDR3 protein is CASSLVPPSGGLFF. The DNA for the CDR3 is TGCGCCAGCAGCTTGGTCCCACCCAGCGGGGGACTTTTCTTT.

This clonotype is deemed large. The V gene is TRBV5-6, the J gene TRBJ1-2; 8 nucleotides align to TRBD1. Germline V gives CDR1 SGHDT, CDR2 YYEEEE. There are 14 residues in the CDR3. The trim removed 2 bases at V and 5 bases at J, leaving 5 bases unmatched. CDR3 coding DNA: TGTGCCAGCAGCTTAAGGACAGGGATGTATGGCTACACCTTC. It translates to CASSLRTGMYGYTF.

This clonotype is medium-sized within its sample. V gene TRBV2 combines with J gene TRBJ2-7; weak D call: TRBD2 (6 bases). Trimming removed 7 bases at V and 3 bases at J, with 13 bases between. Germline values: CDR1 SNHLY, CDR2 FYNNEI. The CDR3 extends over 13 amino acids. The CDR3 is CASTRDFNYEQYF. CDR3 DNA sequence: TGTGCCAGCACCCGGGACTTCAACTACGAGCAGTACTTC.

In its sample, this clonotype ranks as hyperexpanded. V gene TRBV27 combines with J gene TRBJ2-3; the D gene is possibly TRBD2 (5 bases). This CDR3 has 12 residues. V was pared by 4 bases and J by 7 bases, with 9 bases between. The V gene's germline CDR1 is MNHEY and CDR2 SMNVEV (reference sequence). Here the CDR3 DNA reads TGTGCCAGCAGTTACGCCGGGAATACGCAGTATTTT. Amino acids: CASSYAGNTQYF.

In its sample, this clonotype ranks as medium-sized (0.01 to 0.1%). The chain couples TRBV7-6 to TRBJ1-4; 8 positions match TRBD1. The germline V gene has CDR1 SGHVS and CDR2 FNYEAQ. The CDR3 has 13 amino acids. The trim removed 1 base at V and 8 bases at J, leaving 0 bases unmatched. The CDR3 nucleotides are TGTGCCAGCAGCTTAGGGACAGGGGAAAAACTGTTTTTT. It codes for CASSLGTGEKLFF.

In this sample, this clonotype is medium-sized. This chain uses TRBV23-1 with TRBJ2-6, with 8 bases matching TRBD1. TRBV23-1 is filed as an ORF, its function uncertain. The CDR3 is 16 residues long. With V trimmed by 4 bases and J by 4 bases, 6 bases remained unmatched. The CDR3 DNA is TGCGCCAGCAGTCCGAACAGGGGGGCAGGGGCCAACGTCCTGACTTTC. Protein: CASSPNRGAGANVLTF.

This clonotype rates as medium-sized (0.01 to 0.1%). This chain links TRBV28 with TRBJ2-7, with 8 bases lining up with TRBD1. The CDR3 is made up of 14 amino acids. The ends lost 2 bases at V and 6 bases at J; junction bases unmatched: 6. CDR1 and CDR2 (germline): MDHEN, SYDVKM. CDR3 DNA: TGTGCCAGCAGTTTAGCCGGGACAGGCTCCGAGCAGTACTTC. Encoded protein: CASSLAGTGSEQYF. The full variable domain, rest sourced from reference TRBV28 and TRBJ2-7, is DVKVTQSSRYLVKRTGEKVFLECVQDMDHENMFWYRQDPGLGLRLIYFSYDVKMKEKGDIPEGYSVSREKKERFSLILESASTNQTSMYLCASSLAGTGSEQYFGPGTRLTVT.